The 11 T cell receptor beta chains given below trace back to one sample, sequenced in a study of T-cell memory formation after mild COVID-19 (dated by TCRdb to the early 2020s). Library prep was done by 5' RACE. The reads were generated on an Illumina NovaSeq 6000. The public reads were quality trimmed at Q25 with fastp and then assembled into clones with MiXCR by TCRdb, keeping productive beta chains. Entries that share a CDR3 protein sequence are merged under the most common genes and DNA. Counted in this sample were 190,000 or so distinct CDR3 sequences; roughly 10% of them appeared once. The ten largest clonotypes hold around 2.9% of the sample. The sequenced material came from PBMCs or a T cell subset sorted from them (not recorded which). The source is a man between 18 and 35 years old who had mild COVID-19 (a few samples of this study predate the infection). The sample titles of this study are shuffled in the database, so cell type and time point are left out; the donor was told from shared clones.

The chain couples TRBV20-1 to TRBJ2-1, with TRBD2 identical over 10 bases. Germline trimming cut 5 bases from V and 9 bases from J; bases unmatched to any gene: 7. From germline, CDR1 is DFQATT and CDR2 SNEGSKA (reference sequence). The CDR3 sequence is 13 residues long. This chain's CDR3 is CSAPGGLAPEQFF. DNA for the CDR3: TGCAGTGCTCCTGGGGGACTAGCGCCTGAGCAGTTCTTC.

The rearrangement uses TRBV5-5 and TRBJ2-2, with TRBD1 identical over 8 bases. V was clipped by 3 bases and J by 3 bases; unmatched bases: 7. The CDR3 totals 16 residues. CDR1 SGHKS and CDR2 YYEKEE come from the germline V gene (reference sequence). This CDR3 is CASSSVAGGHTGELFF. CDR3 bases: TGTGCCAGCAGCTCCGTGGCAGGGGGCCACACCGGGGAGCTGTTTTTT. The complete variable domain, with remaining parts taken from reference TRBV5-5 and TRBJ2-2, reads DAGVTQSPTHLIKTRGQQVTLRCSPISGHKSVSWYQQVLGQGPQFIFQYYEKEERGRGNFPDRFSARQFPNYSSELNVNALLLGDSALYLCASSSVAGGHTGELFFGEGSRLTVL.

CDR3 sequence reads: CASSLQGQIQETQYF. In DNA form, the CDR3 reads TGTGCCAGCAGCTTACAAGGACAGATCCAAGAGACCCAGTACTTC. The rearrangement links TRBV7-7 to TRBJ2-5, with a tentative D call TRBD1 (6 bases). V was clipped by 2 bases and J by 1 base, with 11 bases between them. CDR1 SSHAT and CDR2 FNYEAQ come from the germline V gene (reference sequence). CDR3 length equals 15 residues. Full variable domain (remainder filled in from reference TRBV7-7 and TRBJ2-5): GAGVSQSPRYKVTKRGQDVTLRCDPISSHATLYWYQQALGQGPEFLTYFNYEAQPDKSGLPSDRFSAERPEGSISTLTIQRTEQRDSAMYRCASSLQGQIQETQYFGPGTRLLVL.

This clonotype was counted a few times. The chain employs TRBV19 and TRBJ1-5; 7 positions agree with TRBD1. Germline V lookup: CDR1 LNHDA, CDR2 SQIVND (reference sequence). The V segment lost 3 bases and the J segment 5 bases; nucleotides outside the gene matches: 7. This CDR3 spans 15 amino acids. The chain's CDR3 is CASSIEGANYQPQHF. Here the CDR3 DNA reads TGTGCCAGTAGTATTGAGGGGGCGAATTATCAGCCCCAGCATTTT.

The J gene is TRBJ1-2, the V gene TRBV7-9, with 8 bases matching TRBD1. CDR3 size: 13 residues. Germline CDR1 and CDR2: SEHNR and FQNEAQ (reference sequence). V trimming: 4 bases; J trimming: 7 bases; junction bases outside the gene matches: 5. CDR3 sequence: CASSYSGGPGYTF. The CDR3 coding sequence is TGTGCCAGCAGCTATTCAGGGGGCCCTGGCTACACCTTC.

This clonotype came up a few times. The gene calls are TRBV30 and TRBJ1-1; D unresolved. CDR3 length: 13 amino acids. With 3 bases removed from V and 4 bases from J, the gap between germline ends came to 12 bases. The V gene's germline CDR1 is GTSNPN and CDR2 SVGIG (reference sequence). In DNA, the CDR3 is TGTGCCTGGAGCATTAACGGGGTCACTGAAGCTTTCTTT. Its translation: CAWSINGVTEAFF.

V and J are TRBV7-2 and TRBJ2-3; TRBD2 agrees at 11 bases. V was pared by 3 bases and J by 8 bases, with 13 bases of the junction left unmatched. Germline values: CDR1 SGHTA, CDR2 FQGNSA. CDR3 length: 17 amino acids. The CDR3 sequence: CASSLGASGGTSGTQYF. CDR3 DNA: TGTGCCAGCAGCTTGGGGGCTAGCGGGGGGACGTCCGGTACGCAGTATTTT.

V and J are TRBV20-1 and TRBJ2-1; 8 bases line up with TRBD2. CDR1 and CDR2 from the germline V gene are DFQATT and SNEGSKA (reference sequence). The trim removed 3 bases at V and 5 bases at J, leaving 3 bases unmatched. The CDR3 is 13 amino acids. Here the CDR3 DNA reads TGCAGTGCTAGCAGCGGGGGTAACAATGAGCAGTTCTTC. Its protein is CSASSGGNNEQFF.

The table lists this clonotype with a few counts. The chain is built from TRBV7-2 and TRBJ1-2; D is unclear. The ends were cut back, 4 bases at V and 5 bases at J, with 11 bases in the middle. The germline CDR1 and CDR2 sequences are SGHTA and FQGNSA. The CDR3 loop spans 13 amino acids. The CDR3 coding sequence is TGTGCCAGCAGCTCCTATGGGTTTTATGGCTACACCTTC. It encodes CASSSYGFYGYTF.

This clonotype showed up many times. This rearrangement joins TRBV12-3 or TRBV12-4 to TRBJ2-7, with D perhaps given as TRBD1 or TRBD2 (5 bases each). V lost 3 bases, J lost 6 bases, and 12 bases lay in between. The CDR3 has 13 residues. CDR3 sequence: CASSFQGPGEQYF. CDR3 DNA sequence: TGTGCCAGCAGTTTCCAGGGACCGGGCGAGCAGTACTTC.

This clonotype has ten or more counts. CDR3 amino acids: CASSPGATEAFF. The CDR3 DNA is TGTGCCAGCAGCCCGGGGGCTACTGAAGCTTTCTTT. The chain has TRBV11-3 and TRBJ1-1; D may be TRBD1 (6 bases). In germline, CDR1 is SGHNT, CDR2 YENEEA. V was clipped by 5 bases and J by 5 bases, with 9 bases between them. The CDR3 is 12 amino acids.